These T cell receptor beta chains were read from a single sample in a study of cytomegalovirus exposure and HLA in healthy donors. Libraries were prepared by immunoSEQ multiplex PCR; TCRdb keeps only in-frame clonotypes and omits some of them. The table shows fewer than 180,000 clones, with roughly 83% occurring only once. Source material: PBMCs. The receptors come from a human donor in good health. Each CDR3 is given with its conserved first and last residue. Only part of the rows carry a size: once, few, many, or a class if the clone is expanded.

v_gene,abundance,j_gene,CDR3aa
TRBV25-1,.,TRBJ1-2,CASRGLFGYGYTF
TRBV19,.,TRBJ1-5,CASSIVVNQPQHF
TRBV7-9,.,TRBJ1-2,CASSPNGQGKYGYTF
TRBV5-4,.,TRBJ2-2,CASSGSGRSTGELFF
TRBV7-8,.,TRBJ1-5,CASSWDSPNQPQHF
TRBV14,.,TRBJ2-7,CASSRPGDRAFYEQYF
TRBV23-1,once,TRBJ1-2,CASSQLTTGHSRTNYGYTF
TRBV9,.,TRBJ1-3,CASSVGRAGGNTIYF
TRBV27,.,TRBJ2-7,CASSLTSPGEQYF
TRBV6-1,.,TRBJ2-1,CASSLGQYNEQFF
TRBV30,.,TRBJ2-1,CAWSVVLRDRESGKFF
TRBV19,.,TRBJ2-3,CASSTGTDTQYF
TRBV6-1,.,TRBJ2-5,CASSEDRGGETQYF
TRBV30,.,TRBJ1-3,CAWARQTGNTIYF
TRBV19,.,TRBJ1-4,CASAGDTNEKLFF
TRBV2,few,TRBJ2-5,CASSEEGPGTSRETQYF
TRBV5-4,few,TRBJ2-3,CASRLVGRDPDTQYF
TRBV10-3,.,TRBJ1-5,CAISQGGDQGQPQHF
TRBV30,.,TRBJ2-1,CAWSTLRVAADEQFF
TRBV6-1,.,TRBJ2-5,CASSVGSQGRGETQYF
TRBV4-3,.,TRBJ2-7,CASSQDGWSYEQYF
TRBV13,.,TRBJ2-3,CASSFGQGWNTQYF
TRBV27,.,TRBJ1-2,CASSGQPRYGYTF
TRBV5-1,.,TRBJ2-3,CASSLQFPGGSTDTQYF
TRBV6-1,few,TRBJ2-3,CASSATSGRGTDTQYF
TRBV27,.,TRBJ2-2,CASSSSRGGAIGELFF
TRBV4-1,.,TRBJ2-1,CASSQGDRSSYNEQFF
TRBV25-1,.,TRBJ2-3,CASSVPSRNLDTQYF
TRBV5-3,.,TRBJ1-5,CARSYVPGQSRDSNQPQHF
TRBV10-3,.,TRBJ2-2,CAISEEVTGELFF
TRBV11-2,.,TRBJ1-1,CASSPEPQGYTEAFF
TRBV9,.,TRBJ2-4,CASSVGGGPGDIQYF
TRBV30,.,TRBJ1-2,CAWSSLPGTVVYGYPF
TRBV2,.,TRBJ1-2,CASSGGPGYGYTF
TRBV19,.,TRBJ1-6,CASRRRQGPNSPLHF
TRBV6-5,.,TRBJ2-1,CASSLPGLGVDEQFF
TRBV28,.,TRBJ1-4,CASRNSRDSNLEKLFF
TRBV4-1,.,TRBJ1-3,CASSQPAVYGNTIYF
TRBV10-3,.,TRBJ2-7,CAIRGTGDEQYF
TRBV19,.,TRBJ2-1,CASSTTGYNEQFF
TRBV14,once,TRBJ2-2,CASSQDPGTGELFF
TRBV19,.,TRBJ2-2,CASSPYTGELFF
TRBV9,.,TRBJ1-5,CASSVGGGGHQPQHF
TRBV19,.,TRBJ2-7,CASSSRVNSYEQYF
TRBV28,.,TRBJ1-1,CASGERRNTEAFF
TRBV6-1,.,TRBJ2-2,CAHTAGVIGELFF
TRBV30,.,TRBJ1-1,CAWSITGGLMNTEAFF
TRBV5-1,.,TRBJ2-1,CASSLGAGNNEQFF
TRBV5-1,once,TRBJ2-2,CASSLGTYTGELFF
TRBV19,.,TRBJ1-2,CASRKPGQGYGYTF